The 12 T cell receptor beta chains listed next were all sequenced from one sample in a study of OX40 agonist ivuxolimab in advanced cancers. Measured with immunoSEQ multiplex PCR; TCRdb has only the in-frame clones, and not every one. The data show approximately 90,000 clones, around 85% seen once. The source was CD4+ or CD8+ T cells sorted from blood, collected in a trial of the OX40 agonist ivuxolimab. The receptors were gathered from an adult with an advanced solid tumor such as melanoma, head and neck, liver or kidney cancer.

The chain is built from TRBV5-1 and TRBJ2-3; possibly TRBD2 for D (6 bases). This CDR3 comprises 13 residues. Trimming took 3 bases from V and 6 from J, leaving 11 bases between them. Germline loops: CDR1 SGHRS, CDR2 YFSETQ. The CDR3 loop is CASSSGSEDTQYF. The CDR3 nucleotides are TGCGCCAGCAGCTCCGGGAGTGAGGATACGCAGTATTTT.

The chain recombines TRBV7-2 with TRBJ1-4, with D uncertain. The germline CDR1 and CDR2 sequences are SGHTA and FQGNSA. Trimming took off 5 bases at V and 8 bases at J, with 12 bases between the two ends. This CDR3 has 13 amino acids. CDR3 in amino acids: CASSAQRKEKLFF. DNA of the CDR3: TGTGCCAGCAGCGCCCAGCGAAAGGAAAAACTGTTTTTT.

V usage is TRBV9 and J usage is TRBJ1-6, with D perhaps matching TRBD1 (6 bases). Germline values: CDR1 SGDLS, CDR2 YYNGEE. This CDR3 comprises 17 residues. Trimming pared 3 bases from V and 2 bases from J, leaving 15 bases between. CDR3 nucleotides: TGTGCCAGCAGCGGGTCCCAGGGGAACACCTATAATTCACCCCTCCACTTT. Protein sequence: CASSGSQGNTYNSPLHF.

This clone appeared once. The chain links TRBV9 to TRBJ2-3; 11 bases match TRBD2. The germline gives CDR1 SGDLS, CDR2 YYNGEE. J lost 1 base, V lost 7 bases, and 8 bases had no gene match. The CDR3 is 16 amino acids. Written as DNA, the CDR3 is TGTGCCAGCGGACCCCTAGCGGGGGGTGGCACAGATACGCAGTATTTT. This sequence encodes CASGPLAGGGTDTQYF.

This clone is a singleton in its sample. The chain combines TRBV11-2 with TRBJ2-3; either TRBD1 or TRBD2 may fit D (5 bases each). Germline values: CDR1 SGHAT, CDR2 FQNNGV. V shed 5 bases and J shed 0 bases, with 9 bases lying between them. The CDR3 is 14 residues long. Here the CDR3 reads CASSVGTSTDTQYF. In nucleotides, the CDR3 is TGTGCCAGCAGCGTAGGGACGAGCACAGATACGCAGTATTTT. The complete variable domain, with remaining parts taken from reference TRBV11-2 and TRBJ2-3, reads EAGVAQSPRYKIIEKRQSVAFWCNPISGHATLYWYQQILGQGPKLLIQFQNNGVVDDSQLPKDRFSAERLKGVDSTLKIQPAKLEDSAVYLCASSVGTSTDTQYFGPGTRLTVL.

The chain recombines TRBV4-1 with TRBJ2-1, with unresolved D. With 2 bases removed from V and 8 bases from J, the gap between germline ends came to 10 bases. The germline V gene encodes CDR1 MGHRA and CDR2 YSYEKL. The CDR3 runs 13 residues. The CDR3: CASSQTSLYEQFF. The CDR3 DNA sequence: TGCGCCAGCAGCCAAACATCATTATATGAGCAGTTCTTC.

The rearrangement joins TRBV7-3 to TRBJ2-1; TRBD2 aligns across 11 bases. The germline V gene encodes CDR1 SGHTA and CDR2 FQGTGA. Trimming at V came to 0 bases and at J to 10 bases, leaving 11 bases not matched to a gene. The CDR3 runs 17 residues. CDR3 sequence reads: CASSLTHTPSGGQEQFF. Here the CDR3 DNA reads TGTGCCAGCAGCTTAACGCATACCCCTAGCGGGGGGCAAGAGCAGTTCTTC. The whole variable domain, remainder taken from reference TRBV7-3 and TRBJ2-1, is GAGVSQTPSNKVTEKGKYVELRCDPISGHTALYWYRQSLGQGPEFLIYFQGTGAADDSGLPNDRFFAVRPEGSVSTLKIQRTERGDSAVYLCASSLTHTPSGGQEQFFGPGTRLTVL.

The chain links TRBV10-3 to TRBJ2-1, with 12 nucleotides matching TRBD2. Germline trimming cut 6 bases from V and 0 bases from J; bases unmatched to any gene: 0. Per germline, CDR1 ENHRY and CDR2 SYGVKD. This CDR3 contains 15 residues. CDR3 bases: TGTGCCATCAGGACTAGCGGGAGCTCCTACAATGAGCAGTTCTTC. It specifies CAIRTSGSSYNEQFF.

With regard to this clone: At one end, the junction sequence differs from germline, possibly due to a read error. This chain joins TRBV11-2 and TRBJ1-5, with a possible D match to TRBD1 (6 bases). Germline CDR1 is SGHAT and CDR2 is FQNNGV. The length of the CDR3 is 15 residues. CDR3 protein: CASSLDRNPGQPQHF. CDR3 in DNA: TGTGCCAGCAGTTTAGACAGGAACCCAGGTCAGCCCCAGCATTTT.

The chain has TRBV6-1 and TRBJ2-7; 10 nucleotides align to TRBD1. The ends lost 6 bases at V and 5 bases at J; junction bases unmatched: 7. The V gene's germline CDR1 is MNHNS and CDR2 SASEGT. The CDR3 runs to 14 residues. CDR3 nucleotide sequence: TGTGCCAGCAGGGGGACAGGGGTGTTTAACGAGCAGTACTTC. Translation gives CASRGTGVFNEQYF.

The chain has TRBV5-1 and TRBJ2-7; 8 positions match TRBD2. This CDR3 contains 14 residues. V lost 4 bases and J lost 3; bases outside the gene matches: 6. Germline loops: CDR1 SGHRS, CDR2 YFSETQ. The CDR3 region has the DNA TGCGCCAGCAGCAGCGGCCGGGGGGGCTACGAGCAGTACTTC. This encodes CASSSGRGGYEQYF.

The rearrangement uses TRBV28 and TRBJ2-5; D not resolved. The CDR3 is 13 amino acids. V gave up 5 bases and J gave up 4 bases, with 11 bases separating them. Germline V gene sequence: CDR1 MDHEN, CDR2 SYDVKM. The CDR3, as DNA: TGTGCCAGCAGTCTTCCATCACCAGAGACCCAGTACTTC. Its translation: CASSLPSPETQYF.